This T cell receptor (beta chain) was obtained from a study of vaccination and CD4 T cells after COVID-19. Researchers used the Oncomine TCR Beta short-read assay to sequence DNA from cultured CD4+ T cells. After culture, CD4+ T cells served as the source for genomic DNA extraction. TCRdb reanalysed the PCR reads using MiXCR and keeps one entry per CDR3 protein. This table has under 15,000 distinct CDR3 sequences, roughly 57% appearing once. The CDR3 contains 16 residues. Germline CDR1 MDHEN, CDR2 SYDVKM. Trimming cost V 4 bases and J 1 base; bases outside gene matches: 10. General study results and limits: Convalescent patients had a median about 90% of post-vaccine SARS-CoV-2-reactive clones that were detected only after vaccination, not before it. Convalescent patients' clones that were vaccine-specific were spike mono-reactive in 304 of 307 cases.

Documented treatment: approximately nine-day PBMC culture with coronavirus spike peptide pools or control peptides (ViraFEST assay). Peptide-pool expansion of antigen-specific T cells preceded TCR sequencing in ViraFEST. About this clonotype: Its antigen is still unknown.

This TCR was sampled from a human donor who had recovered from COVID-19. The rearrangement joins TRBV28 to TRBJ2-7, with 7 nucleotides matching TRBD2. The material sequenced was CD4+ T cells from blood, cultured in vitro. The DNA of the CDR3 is TGTGCCAGCAGTTCGCCTTTGGGAGGGACTTCCTACGAGCAGTACTTC. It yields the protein CASSSPLGGTSYEQYF.